This T cell receptor beta chain was obtained from a study of cytotoxic CD8 clonotypes in ibrutinib-treated CLL. Study results and caveats: Clonality rose at ibrutinib response, held steady in sustained remission, and fell toward baseline at progression.

Germline V gives CDR1 MDHEN, CDR2 SYDVKM. Trimming shortened V by 5 bases and J by 3 bases, and 10 bases separated the two germline ends. The CDR3 totals 14 residues. Sequencing sought depths of 1 in 200,000 to 1 in 1 million T cells. The protocol was immunoSEQ multiplex PCR, while the TCRdb copy is restricted to in-frame clones and leaves out a portion. Here the sample spans about 39,000 clones, approximately 67% being singletons. This clone was recorded only once. What it binds is not known. The chain is built from TRBV28 and TRBJ1-4, with TRBD1 as a possible D gene (5 bases). Specimen: PBMCs, collected at disease progression, from a patient treated with ibrutinib. The receptor was derived from a human donor with chronic lymphocytic leukemia. CDR3 amino acids: CASSVPGPNEKLFF. The CDR3 DNA follows: TGTGCCAGCAGTGTCCCAGGGCCTAATGAAAAACTGTTTTTT.